The 27 T cell receptor beta chains below come from one sample, sequenced in a study of CD8 T cells in Susac syndrome (dated by TCRdb to about 2019). Libraries were constructed by the immunoSEQ multiplex PCR assay. RNA was extracted with the RNeasy kit and roughly 0.5 to 1 ug was reverse transcribed using random hexamers. Clones were called with MiXCR by TCRdb after fastp trimmed the public reads at Q25, and only in-frame beta chains were retained. Each CDR3 protein gets just one entry, which takes the most common genes and DNA from the rows behind it. This sample comprises some 100,000 distinct CDR3 sequences, about 96% of them detected only once. The leading ten clones occupy 0.3% of the sample. What was sequenced was CD8+ T cells from PBMCs. Receptors originate from a human donor with Susac syndrome.

The chain uses TRBV18 and TRBJ2-5; D might be TRBD1 (6 bases). The CDR3 spans 16 residues. V was pared by 0 bases and J by 0 bases, with 11 bases between. The V gene's germline CDR1 is KGHSH and CDR2 LQKENI. The CDR3: CASSPPYGQNQETQYF. DNA for the CDR3: TGTGCCAGCTCACCACCGTACGGACAGAACCAAGAGACCCAGTACTTC.

Only a few counts were recorded for this clonotype. The chain employs TRBV7-9 and TRBJ2-5; no clear D gene. The CDR3 has 11 amino acids. Trimming removed 6 bases at V and 4 bases at J, with 6 bases between. CDR1 SEHNR and CDR2 FQNEAQ come from the germline V gene (reference sequence). CDR3 amino acids: CASSPRETQYF. The CDR3 DNA follows: TGTGCCAGCAGTCCTCGAGAGACCCAGTACTTC.

This clonotype has only a few counts. The gene calls are TRBV27 and TRBJ2-5; 8 nucleotides match TRBD2. Unmatched junction bases numbered 3, after V lost 4 bases and J lost 5 bases. The CDR3 covers 13 residues. Germline V CDR1 and CDR2: MNHEY, SMNVEV (reference sequence). The CDR3 coding sequence is TGTGCCAGCAGTTCCCGGGGGGGTGAGACCCAGTACTTC. Translated: CASSSRGGETQYF.

The V and J genes are TRBV3-1 and TRBJ1-1, with unresolved D. The V end was cut by 0 bases, the J end by 5 bases, with 10 bases between. The CDR3 covers 14 residues. The germline V gene has CDR1 LGHDT and CDR2 YNNKEL (reference sequence). The CDR3 reads CASSQDNGITEAFF. DNA for the CDR3: TGTGCCAGCAGCCAAGATAACGGGATAACTGAAGCTTTCTTT.

The rearrangement links TRBV7-3 to TRBJ2-1; D unclear. This CDR3 comprises 16 residues. Germline CDR1 reads SGHTA; CDR2 reads FQGTGA. V lost 2 bases, J lost 0 bases, and 11 bases lay in between. The CDR3 region is CASSLSTRSSYNEQFF. The CDR3 coding sequence is TGTGCCAGCAGCTTATCTACGCGGAGCTCCTACAATGAGCAGTTCTTC.

This clonotype was found once. The genes are TRBV29-1 and TRBJ1-1; D is ambiguous. The CDR3 is made up of 15 amino acids. Germline assignment: CDR1 SQVTM and CDR2 ANQGSEA. Deletions cut 0 bases from V and 3 bases from J, with 14 bases between. The CDR3 reads CSVEETRQYDTEAFF. The CDR3 DNA reads as TGCAGCGTTGAAGAGACGCGTCAATACGACACTGAAGCTTTCTTT. Full variable domain (remainder filled in from reference TRBV29-1 and TRBJ1-1): SAVISQKPSRDICQRGTSLTIQCQVDSQVTMMFWYRQQPGQSLTLIATANQGSEATYESGFVIDKFPISRPNLTFSTLTVSNMSPEDSSIYLCSVEETRQYDTEAFFGQGTRLTVV.

The chain combines TRBV27 with TRBJ2-1, with TRBD2 identical over 9 bases. With V trimmed by 4 bases and J by 9 bases, 13 bases remained unmatched. The CDR3 is 16 amino acids. Germline V gene lookup returns CDR1 MNHEY and CDR2 SMNVEV (reference sequence). CDR3 amino acids: CASSSNSGSYVGEQFF. The CDR3 nucleotides read TGTGCCAGCAGTTCTAATAGCGGGAGTTATGTCGGTGAGCAGTTCTTC.

This chain uses TRBV29-1 with TRBJ2-3; either TRBD1 or TRBD2 may fit D (5 bases each). Trimming removed 6 bases at V and 2 bases at J, with 15 bases between. This CDR3 contains 14 residues. Germline V CDR1 and CDR2: SQVTM, ANQGSEA. CDR3 region: CSVPGRLLTDTQYF. DNA of the CDR3: TGCAGCGTCCCGGGACGGTTACTCACAGATACGCAGTATTTT.

This clonotype has a single count. In DNA form, the CDR3 reads TGTGCCAGCAGAGGACAGGGAGAAACTGAAGCTTTCTTT. Translated, it gives CASRGQGETEAFF. The chain joins TRBV3-1 to TRBJ1-1; 8 bases are a match to TRBD1. Germline CDR1 reads LGHDT; CDR2 reads YNNKEL (reference sequence). The CDR3 runs to 13 residues. The ends lost 6 bases at V and 5 bases at J; junction bases unmatched: 5.

This chain connects TRBV5-1 to TRBJ2-7, with no clear D. Looked up from germline, CDR1 is SGHRS and CDR2 is YFSETQ. V lost 0 bases and J 2 bases, leaving 12 bases between the germline ends. The CDR3 has 15 residues. The CDR3 DNA reads as TGCGCCAGCAGCTTGGCTTCGACCCAGGCCTACGAGCAGTACTTC. Translating gives CASSLASTQAYEQYF.

This sequence joins TRBV11-2 and TRBJ2-7; weak D call: TRBD1 (6 bases). This CDR3 is 14 amino acids long. Trimming cost V 5 bases and J 3 bases, with 14 bases left between them. Germline V CDR1 and CDR2: SGHAT, FQNNGV. CDR3 residues: CASSDWTDRYEQYF. CDR3 sequence (DNA): TGTGCCAGCAGCGACTGGACAGACCGCTACGAGCAGTACTTC.

The CDR3 region is CASSPGTRGNTGELFF. The CDR3, as DNA: TGTGCCAGTTCCCCGGGAACGAGAGGGAACACCGGGGAGCTGTTTTTT. The chain carries TRBV19 and TRBJ2-2; perhaps TRBD2 as D (5 bases). The CDR3 consists of 16 residues. Per germline, CDR1 LNHDA and CDR2 SQIVND (reference sequence). Trimming left V 8 bases short and J 1 base short, with 17 bases between.

The chain links TRBV11-2 to TRBJ2-7; 7 bases are shared with TRBD1. The CDR3 covers 15 residues. Germline values: CDR1 SGHAT, CDR2 FQNNGV. V lost 4 bases to trimming and J lost 3 bases; unmatched junction nucleotides: 9. CDR3 in amino acids: CASSSPGTAIYEQYF. The CDR3 nucleotides read TGTGCCAGCAGCTCACCCGGGACAGCAATCTACGAGCAGTACTTC.

J is TRBJ2-3 and V is TRBV29-1; no reliable D call. The CDR3 runs 14 residues. Germline V gene lookup returns CDR1 SQVTM and CDR2 ANQGSEA. Trimming took 5 bases from V and 0 from J, leaving 12 bases between them. The CDR3 DNA sequence: TGCAGCGTTCCTGACCGCTCTAGCACAGATACGCAGTATTTT. Translation gives CSVPDRSSTDTQYF.

The chain combines TRBV9 with TRBJ2-3, with D possibly TRBD2 on 5 matching bases. Germline CDR1 and CDR2: SGDLS and YYNGEE. The germline V and J ends were trimmed by 3 bases and 0 bases, with 14 bases remaining between them. The CDR3 is 16 amino acids. The CDR3 sequence: CASSARGYGSTDTQYF. The CDR3, as DNA: TGTGCCAGCAGCGCCAGAGGGTACGGGAGCACAGATACGCAGTATTTT.

The genes are TRBV20-1 and TRBJ2-5; 8 positions match TRBD1. The CDR3 is 14 amino acids. Germline V CDR1 and CDR2: DFQATT, SNEGSKA (reference sequence). Trimming at V came to 3 bases and at J to 1 base, leaving 4 bases not matched to a gene. The CDR3 spells CSASGTGLQETQYF. The CDR3 DNA is TGCAGTGCTAGCGGGACAGGACTCCAAGAGACCCAGTACTTC.

This clonotype has only one observation. The chain couples TRBV11-2 to TRBJ2-2; D not certain. The CDR3 loop spans 12 amino acids. Trimming stripped 3 bases from V and 5 bases from J, with 4 bases between. The germline V gene encodes CDR1 SGHAT and CDR2 FQNNGV. CDR3 DNA: TGTGCCAGCAGCTTCGTAACCGGGGAGCTGTTTTTT. Translating it yields CASSFVTGELFF.

V usage is TRBV10-3 and J usage is TRBJ2-5; D might be TRBD2 (5 bases). Trimming took off 9 bases at V and 3 bases at J, with 11 bases between the two ends. The CDR3 contains 12 residues. Germline assignment: CDR1 ENHRY and CDR2 SYGVKD. The CDR3 DNA reads as TGTGCCATTGGAGGCAGGAAAGAGACCCAGTACTTC. Protein sequence: CAIGGRKETQYF.

The chain recombines TRBV20-1 with TRBJ2-1; 11 positions agree with TRBD2. The CDR3 is made up of 15 amino acids. The germline V gene encodes CDR1 DFQATT and CDR2 SNEGSKA (reference sequence). V lost 6 bases to trimming and J lost 3 bases; unmatched junction nucleotides: 7. CDR3 nucleotide sequence: TGCAGTGCCCTCTCCGGGACTAGCGGCTACAATGAGCAGTTCTTC. This gives the protein CSALSGTSGYNEQFF.

V and J are TRBV29-1 and TRBJ2-5; D is ambiguous. Trimming stripped 6 bases from V and 1 base from J, with 15 bases between. The germline V gene has CDR1 SQVTM and CDR2 ANQGSEA. The CDR3 covers 14 residues. This CDR3 is CSVPDGAPQETQYF. The CDR3 region has the DNA TGCAGCGTACCGGACGGCGCACCCCAAGAGACCCAGTACTTC.

J is TRBJ2-3 and V is TRBV9; TRBD2 matches 7 bases. Trimming at V came to 2 bases and at J to 4 bases, leaving 10 bases not matched to a gene. Germline V gives CDR1 SGDLS, CDR2 YYNGEE. The CDR3 has 16 residues. CDR3 bases: TGTGCCAGCAGCGTGCTTGGGAGGGAACCCGCAGATACGCAGTATTTT. Translating it yields CASSVLGREPADTQYF. The full variable domain, its missing parts supplied by reference TRBV9 and TRBJ2-3, is DSGVTQTPKHLITATGQRVTLRCSPRSGDLSVYWYQQSLDQGLQFLIQYYNGEERAKGNILERFSAQQFPDLHSELNLSSLELGDSALYFCASSVLGREPADTQYFGPGTRLTVL.

CDR3 coding DNA: TGTGCCAGCAGTGAAGCTGACATTCCTCAGTTCTTC. Translation: CASSEADIPQFF. This sequence joins TRBV2 and TRBJ2-1; D gene ambiguous. The CDR3 totals 12 residues. Between the trimmed V and J ends, which lost 0 bases and 13 bases, there was a span of 10 bases. Germline V gene sequence: CDR1 SNHLY, CDR2 FYNNEI.

The chain uses TRBV20-1 and TRBJ2-1, with D tentatively TRBD2 (7 bases). There are 12 residues in the CDR3. Germline V gives CDR1 DFQATT, CDR2 SNEGSKA (reference sequence). CDR3: CSPGGQGPEQFF. As DNA, the CDR3 is TGCAGCCCCGGGGGGCAGGGGCCTGAGCAGTTCTTC.

The CDR3 DNA reads as TGTGCCAGCAGCCAAGGTACCCGAGGCCAAGAGACCCAGTACTTC. It is translated as CASSQGTRGQETQYF. The gene calls are TRBV3-1 and TRBJ2-5; D gene ambiguous. With 1 base removed from V and 1 base from J, the gap between germline ends came to 10 bases. The CDR3 has 15 amino acids. CDR1 is LGHDT and CDR2 is YNNKEL in the germline V gene (reference sequence).

The rearrangement uses TRBV20-1 and TRBJ1-5; unclear D gene. CDR1 and CDR2 (germline): DFQATT, SNEGSKA (reference sequence). The CDR3 loop spans 12 amino acids. V was trimmed by 4 bases and J by 9 bases, leaving 13 bases between them. The CDR3 coding sequence is TGCAGTGCTAATGGACCCCAAGGGCCCCAGCATTTT. Protein: CSANGPQGPQHF.

V usage is TRBV29-1 and J usage is TRBJ2-1; possibly TRBD1 for D (6 bases). Between the trimmed V and J ends, which lost 6 bases and 8 bases, there was a span of 14 bases. CDR1 is SQVTM, CDR2 ANQGSEA, per germline. CDR3 length: 12 residues. CDR3 amino acids: CSVRVSGDEQFF. CDR3 sequence (DNA): TGCAGCGTCAGGGTCTCAGGGGATGAGCAGTTCTTC.

CDR3 region: CSAPAGGHNEQFF. For the CDR3, the DNA is TGCAGTGCCCCGGCGGGAGGTCACAATGAGCAGTTCTTC. This chain uses TRBV20-1 with TRBJ2-1; TRBD2 matches at 8 bases. V shed 6 bases, J shed 5 bases, and the junction held 6 bases outside the gene matches. Germline loops: CDR1 DFQATT, CDR2 SNEGSKA (reference sequence). This CDR3 has 13 residues.